In this sample, the clone carrying this T cell receptor beta chain turned up many times. The data derive from a study of T cells in Graves' hyperthyroidism and ophthalmopathy. The CDR3 runs to 13 residues. Per the germline V gene, CDR1 is GTSNPN and CDR2 is SVGIG (reference sequence). V dropped 2 bases and J dropped 7; count of bases not matched to a gene: 4. RNA transcripts provided the source from which TCR beta CDR3 regions were amplified. HTBI primers were employed in a first-round RT-PCR of the TCR CDR3. MiXCR, applied by TCRdb to the multiplex PCR reads, yields one record per CDR3 protein. The profile covers 550,000 to 650,000 distinct CDR3 sequences, with approximately 15% appearing a single time and 4.5% to 6% taken by the ten largest.

The sequence was obtained from a woman in her thirties with Graves' hyperthyroidism that later progressed to Graves' ophthalmopathy. V gene TRBV30 combines with J gene TRBJ1-5, with TRBD1 matching 8 bases. The material sequenced was blood. Here the CDR3 reads CAWSTGGEQPQHF. In DNA, the CDR3 is TGTGCCTGGAGTACAGGGGGTGAACAGCCCCAGCATTTT.